This T cell receptor beta chain was captured in a study of blood T cell repertoires in COVID-19 (dated by TCRdb to 2019 to 2021). Study-wide context: Collaborator samples came from the United States, Italy and Spain and covered acute and convalescent phases of COVID-19. A de-identified subject ID, COVID-19 status, age in years and sex were almost always included in the sample metadata. The repertoires were released in a freely available public database meant as a resource for research on the immune response to SARS-CoV-2. Subjects who had been exposed to COVID-19, were actively infected with it, or had recovered from it provided the deeply sampled blood TCRbeta repertoires that made up the dataset. Where HLA class I and class II types were available, the types were taken from metadata supplied by the sample provider, not from assay-based typing. Samples were obtained from the ongoing ImmuneRACE study (first 160 participants) and from over 1,000 subjects provided by 6 global collaborators. The material from the prospective study consisted of cDNA or gDNA derived from T cells, B-cell-depleted T cells, or PBMCs.

Summary of the overall study and its limitations: The quantity of clinical and demographic metadata differed by source and by participant and was supplied without curation.

The germline V gene yields SGDLS for CDR1 and YYNGEE for CDR2. Between the V and J ends, shortened by 0 bases and 5 bases respectively, the junction contains 11 bases. The CDR3, from cysteine to phenylalanine, totals 14 residues. The CDR3 DNA has 42 bases and is translated from base 1. The immunoSEQ Assay, a bias-controlled multiplex PCR, was used to amplify TCRbeta CDR3 regions from genomic DNA. Per the original workflow: The number of nucleated cells in each sample was estimated by amplification of reference gene primers within the assay. To quantify the absolute abundance of each unique TCRbeta CDR3 rearrangement, sequence reads were collapsed and filtered. For each sample, productive Simpson clonality was calculated as the square root of Simpson's diversity index over productive rearrangements. This is the immuneACCESS table as TCRdb keeps it, with only in-frame sequences that have V and J called. A part of the clones is gone; compared with another copy, unresolved V genes explain less than half, and the rest is unexplained. V and J calls and clone size follow that table, whereas D and trimming were derived from the DNA. In this sample the table shows roughly 200,000 clones, 75% to 90% of which occur a single time. Together, the top ten hold roughly 9.8% of the sample.

Note on this clone: It lacks a known antigen. The record has no base qualities; no much larger clone is one base away.

Collaborating institutions collected whole blood in K2EDTA tubes following their own protocols. For TCRbeta analysis, collaborator samples were shipped as frozen whole blood, as isolated PBMCs, or as DNA extracted from either sample type. In this chain, TRBV9 is recombined with TRBJ1-2; the D segment could be TRBD1, given 5 matching bases. Input material: peripheral blood. The clonotype originates from a human donor with active or convalescent COVID-19. The donor label of this sample is uncertain. The DNA sequence is given as TGTGCCAGCAGCGTAGGTCAGGGAGGTTATGGCTACACCTTC. Translation gives CASSVGQGGYGYTF.